Listed below are T cell receptor beta chains from one sample, sequenced in a study of blood T cell repertoires in COVID-19. This table comes from immunoSEQ multiplex PCR, and its TCRdb copy is limited to in-frame clones, with some not included. In the table there are 350,000 or so clones, more than 70% of which are singletons. Sequenced: peripheral blood. All receptors derive from a woman between 25 and 40 years old with COVID-19, enrolled during active disease. CDR3s include the opening cysteine and the closing phenylalanine or tryptophan. The D gene is left open where the match is weak. Size values are once, few and many counts, or a class for expanded clones, and some rows have none.

clone_size,j_call,d_call,v_call,cdr3_aa,cdr3_nt
-,TRBJ1-2,-,TRBV19,CASSFRGLYDYTF,TGTGCCAGTAGTTTCCGGGGACTGTATGACTACACCTTC
-,TRBJ2-1,-,TRBV7-9,CASSSSSADEQFF,TGTGCCAGCAGCTCAAGCTCGGCGGATGAGCAGTTCTTC
-,TRBJ1-1,-,TRBV18,CASSPMGGQENTEAFF,TGTGCCAGCTCTCCAATGGGGGGGCAAGAGAACACTGAAGCTTTCTTT
-,TRBJ1-2,-,TRBV5-4,CASSFTGPNYGYTF,TGTGCCAGCAGCTTCACAGGGCCGAACTATGGCTACACCTTC
-,TRBJ2-5,-,TRBV7-8,CASSPRWGRETQYF,TGTGCCAGCAGCCCGCGGTGGGGCCGAGAGACCCAGTACTTC
-,TRBJ2-1,-,TRBV12-5,CASGLRDNSYNEQFF,TGTGCTAGTGGTTTGCGGGATAACTCCTACAATGAGCAGTTCTTC
-,TRBJ1-4,-,TRBV5-1,CASSPDLVSSEKLFF,TGCGCCAGCAGCCCTGACTTGGTGTCGAGTGAAAAACTGTTTTTT
-,TRBJ2-2,-,TRBV19,CASSPGWGELFF,TGTGCCAGTAGCCCCGGGTGGGGGGAGCTGTTTTTT
-,TRBJ2-5,-,TRBV27,CASSFLTEETQYF,TGTGCCAGCAGTTTCTTGACTGAAGAGACCCAGTACTTC
-,TRBJ1-5,TRBD1,TRBV6-5,CASTRGSDQPQHF,TGTGCCAGCACCAGGGGGAGTGATCAGCCCCAGCATTTT
-,TRBJ1-1,TRBD1,TRBV29-1,CSARQGVNTEAFF,TGCAGCGCCCGACAGGGAGTGAACACTGAAGCTTTCTTT
-,TRBJ2-6,-,TRBV7-8,CASSETGSRANVLTF,TGTGCCAGCAGCGAAACAGGGTCGAGGGCCAACGTCCTGACTTTC
-,TRBJ1-2,-,TRBV19,CASSSVIYGYTF,TGTGCCAGTAGCAGCGTTATCTATGGCTACACCTTC
few,TRBJ2-4,TRBD2,TRBV4-2,CASSPKLTSGANIQYF,TGTGCCAGCAGCCCAAAGCTTACTAGCGGGGCAAACATTCAGTACTTC
-,TRBJ2-3,TRBD1,TRBV24-1,CATSDRQGYSTDTQYF,TGTGCCACCAGTGATCGACAGGGTTATAGCACAGATACGCAGTATTTT
-,TRBJ1-2,TRBD1,TRBV6-5,CASSYAPEGAGYTF,TGTGCCAGCAGTTACGCCCCCGAGGGGGCTGGCTACACCTTC
once,TRBJ2-2,-,TRBV7-2,CASSLVLAINTGELFF,TGTGCCAGCAGCTTAGTTCTAGCGATTAACACCGGGGAGCTGTTTTTT
-,TRBJ2-4,-,TRBV5-5,CASSPHRGLAKNIQYF,TGTGCCAGCAGCCCGCACAGGGGACTGGCCAAAAACATTCAGTACTTC
few,TRBJ2-5,TRBD2,TRBV12-3/TRBV12-4,CASSLRRGETQYF,TGTGCCAGCAGTTTGAGGCGGGGGGAGACCCAGTACTTC
-,TRBJ2-1,TRBD2,TRBV18,CASSPPGGGKRKQFF,TGTGCCAGCTCACCACCGGGGGGGGGAAAGCGGAAGCAGTTCTTC
-,TRBJ2-6,-,TRBV7-8,CASSLAGGAGANVLTF,TGTGCCAGCAGCTTAGCTGGAGGGGCCGGGGCCAACGTCCTGACTTTC
-,TRBJ2-1,TRBD2,TRBV9,CASSASGGANEQFF,TGTGCCAGCAGCGCTAGCGGGGGGGCCAATGAGCAGTTCTTC
few,TRBJ2-7,-,TRBV7-9,CASSLQGIEQYF,TGTGCCAGCAGCTTGCAGGGGATCGAGCAGTACTTC
once,TRBJ1-1,TRBD1,TRBV7-8,CASSSTRTGDTEAFF,TGTGCCAGCAGCTCAACCCGGACAGGGGACACTGAAGCTTTCTTT
-,TRBJ1-1,-,TRBV6-5,CASSILSPEAFF,TGTGCCAGCAGTATTTTAAGCCCTGAAGCTTTCTTT
-,TRBJ2-7,-,TRBV18,CASSPDFYEQYF,TGTGCCAGCTCACCCGACTTCTACGAGCAGTACTTC
-,TRBJ1-3,-,TRBV19,CASSILAEPGNTIYF,TGTGCCAGTAGTATTTTGGCGGAACCTGGAAACACCATATATTTT
-,TRBJ2-5,TRBD1,TRBV11-2,CASTLGTGRETQYF,TGTGCCAGCACCCTTGGGACAGGGAGAGAGACCCAGTACTTC
-,TRBJ2-1,TRBD2,TRBV28,CASTPGPGGGQGHEQFF,TGTGCCAGCACCCCGGGTCCCGGCGGGGGGCAGGGGCATGAGCAGTTCTTC
-,TRBJ1-1,-,TRBV6-5,CASSYGGVTEAFF,TGTGCCAGCAGTTACGGGGGGGTGACTGAAGCTTTCTTT
-,TRBJ2-3,-,TRBV2,CASSLLADTQYF,TGTGCCAGCAGCCTACTAGCAGATACGCAGTATTTT
-,TRBJ1-2,TRBD1,TRBV5-1,CASSLFAGGAGGYTF,TGCGCCAGCAGCTTGTTCGCAGGGGGCGCGGGTGGCTACACCTTC
-,TRBJ2-3,-,TRBV6-6,CASRERSTDTQYF,TGTGCCAGCAGGGAGCGTAGCACAGATACGCAGTATTTT
-,TRBJ1-5,-,TRBV28,CASTLRHFNQPQHF,TGTGCCAGCACTCTGAGACACTTCAATCAGCCCCAGCATTTT
few,TRBJ1-1,-,TRBV2,CASSERVTEAFF,TGTGCCAGCAGTGAACGGGTAACTGAAGCTTTCTTT
once,TRBJ1-1,-,TRBV2,CASSKGRYGTEAFF,TGTGCCAGCAGTAAAGGGAGGTACGGCACTGAAGCTTTCTTT
-,TRBJ1-2,-,TRBV27,CASSLRFGGGYTF,TGTGCCAGCAGCCTACGTTTCGGTGGTGGCTACACCTTC
-,TRBJ1-2,TRBD1,TRBV5-1,CASSVGQGAVGYTF,TGCGCCAGCAGCGTGGGACAGGGGGCTGTCGGCTACACCTTC
-,TRBJ2-1,-,TRBV5-4,CASSPGGGDPYNEQFF,TGTGCCAGCAGTCCGGGGGGCGGGGATCCCTACAATGAGCAGTTCTTC
-,TRBJ1-5,TRBD1,TRBV6-6,CASSFTGGGNQPQHF,TGTGCCAGCAGTTTCACAGGGGGGGGCAATCAGCCCCAGCATTTT
-,TRBJ1-4,TRBD1,TRBV4-3,CASSLDRGGGEKLFF,TGCGCCAGCAGCCTCGACAGGGGTGGAGGTGAAAAACTGTTTTTT
-,TRBJ1-4,-,TRBV6-1,CASSVRGGATNEKLFF,TGTGCCAGCAGTGTTCGCGGCGGGGCAACTAATGAAAAACTGTTTTTT
once,TRBJ1-2,-,TRBV18,CASSPFGGSGYTF,TGTGCCAGCTCACCGTTCGGGGGGAGTGGCTACACCTTC
once,TRBJ2-1,-,TRBV19,CASSIGDRGKNEQFF,TGTGCCAGTAGTATAGGGGATAGGGGGAAGAATGAGCAGTTCTTC
-,TRBJ1-1,TRBD1,TRBV9,CASSVAPGQGATEAFF,TGTGCCAGCAGCGTAGCCCCGGGACAGGGGGCGACTGAAGCTTTCTTT
once,TRBJ2-2,-,TRBV4-1,CASSLSGTNTGELFF,TGCGCCAGCAGCCTCTCCGGGACGAACACCGGGGAGCTGTTTTTT
-,TRBJ1-2,-,TRBV6-5,CACSTGFYGYTF,TGTGCCTGTTCGACAGGATTCTATGGCTACACCTTC
-,TRBJ2-1,TRBD2,TRBV9,CASSVRSGGSNEQFF,TGTGCCAGCAGCGTACGAAGCGGGGGGTCAAATGAGCAGTTCTTC
-,TRBJ2-3,-,TRBV4-1,CASSLRYSDTTDTQYF,TGCGCCAGCAGCCTCCGATATTCGGACACCACAGATACGCAGTATTTT
-,TRBJ1-1,-,TRBV19,CASSTTEDTEAFF,TGTGCCAGTAGCACGACCGAGGACACTGAAGCTTTCTTT
-,TRBJ2-3,TRBD2,TRBV29-1,CSVEYPLGGISGALGDTQYF,TGCAGCGTTGAATACCCCCTGGGGGGTATTAGCGGGGCCCTAGGGGATACGCAGTATTTT
-,TRBJ1-1,-,TRBV5-1,CASSFTMNTEAFF,TGCGCCAGCAGCTTTACAATGAACACTGAAGCTTTCTTT
-,TRBJ2-3,TRBD2,TRBV6-6,CAIAGGRITDTQYF,TGTGCCATCGCGGGGGGCCGAATCACAGATACGCAGTATTTT
-,TRBJ1-4,-,TRBV27,CASGTGGRLFF,TGTGCCAGCGGTACGGGGGGGCGACTGTTTTTT
-,TRBJ1-5,-,TRBV2,CASRDPLLTGQPQHF,TGTGCCAGCCGCGATCCCCTCCTGACAGGTCAGCCCCAGCATTTT